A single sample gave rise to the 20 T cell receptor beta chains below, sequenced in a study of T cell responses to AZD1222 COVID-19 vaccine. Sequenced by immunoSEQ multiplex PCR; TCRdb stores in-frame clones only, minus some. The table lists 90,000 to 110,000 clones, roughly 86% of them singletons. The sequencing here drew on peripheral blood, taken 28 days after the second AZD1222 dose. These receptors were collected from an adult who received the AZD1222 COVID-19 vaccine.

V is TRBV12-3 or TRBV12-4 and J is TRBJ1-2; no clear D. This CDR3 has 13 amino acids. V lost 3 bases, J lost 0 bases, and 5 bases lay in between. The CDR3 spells CASSFEANYGYTF. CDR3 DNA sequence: TGTGCCAGCAGTTTTGAGGCTAACTATGGCTACACCTTC.

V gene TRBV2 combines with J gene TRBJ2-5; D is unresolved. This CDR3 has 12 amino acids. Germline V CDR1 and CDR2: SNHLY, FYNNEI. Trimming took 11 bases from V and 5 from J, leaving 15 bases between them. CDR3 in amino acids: CASRWSYETQYF. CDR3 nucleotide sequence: TGTGCCTCCCGCTGGTCTTATGAGACCCAGTACTTC.

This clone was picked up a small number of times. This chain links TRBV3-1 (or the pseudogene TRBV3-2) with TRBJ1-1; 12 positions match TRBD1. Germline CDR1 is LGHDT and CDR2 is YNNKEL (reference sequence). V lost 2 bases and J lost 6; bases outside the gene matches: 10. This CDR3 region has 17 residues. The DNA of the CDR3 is TGTGCCAGCAGCCAATCCGGGACAGGGGGCGCGATACCTGAAGCTTTCTTT. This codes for CASSQSGTGGAIPEAFF.

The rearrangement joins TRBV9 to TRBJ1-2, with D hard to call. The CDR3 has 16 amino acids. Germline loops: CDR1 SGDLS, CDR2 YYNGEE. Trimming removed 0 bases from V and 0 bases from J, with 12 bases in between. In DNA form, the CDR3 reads TGTGCCAGCAGCGTAGAGGCAGGCCGAGCTAACTATGGCTACACCTTC. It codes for CASSVEAGRANYGYTF. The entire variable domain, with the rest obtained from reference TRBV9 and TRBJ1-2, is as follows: DSGVTQTPKHLITATGQRVTLRCSPRSGDLSVYWYQQSLDQGLQFLIQYYNGEERAKGNILERFSAQQFPDLHSELNLSSLELGDSALYFCASSVEAGRANYGYTFGSGTRLTVV.

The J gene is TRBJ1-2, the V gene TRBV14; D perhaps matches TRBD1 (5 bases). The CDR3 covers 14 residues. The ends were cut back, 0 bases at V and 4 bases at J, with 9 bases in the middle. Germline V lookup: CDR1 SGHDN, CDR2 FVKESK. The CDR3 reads CASSQEGGVYGYTF. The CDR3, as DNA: TGTGCCAGCAGCCAAGAAGGAGGGGTCTATGGCTACACCTTC.

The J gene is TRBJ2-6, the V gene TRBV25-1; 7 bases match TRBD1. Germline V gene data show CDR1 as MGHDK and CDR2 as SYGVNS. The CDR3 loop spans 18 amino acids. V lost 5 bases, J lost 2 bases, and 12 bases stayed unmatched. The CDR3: CASSIPTGSRPGANVLTF. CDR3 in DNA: TGTGCCAGCAGTATACCGACAGGGTCGAGACCTGGGGCCAACGTCCTGACTTTC.

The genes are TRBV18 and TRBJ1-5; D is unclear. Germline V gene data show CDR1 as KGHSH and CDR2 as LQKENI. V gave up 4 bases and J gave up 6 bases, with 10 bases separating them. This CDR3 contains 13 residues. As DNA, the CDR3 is TGTGCCAGCTCACGGGCAGGAGGTCAGCCCCAGCATTTT. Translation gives CASSRAGGQPQHF.

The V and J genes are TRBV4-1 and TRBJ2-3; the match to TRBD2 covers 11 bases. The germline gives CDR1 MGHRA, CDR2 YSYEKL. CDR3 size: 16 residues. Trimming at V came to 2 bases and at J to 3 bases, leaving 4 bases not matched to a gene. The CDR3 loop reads CASSQQLAGVTDTQYF. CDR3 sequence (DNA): TGCGCCAGCAGCCAACAACTAGCGGGAGTGACAGATACGCAGTATTTT.

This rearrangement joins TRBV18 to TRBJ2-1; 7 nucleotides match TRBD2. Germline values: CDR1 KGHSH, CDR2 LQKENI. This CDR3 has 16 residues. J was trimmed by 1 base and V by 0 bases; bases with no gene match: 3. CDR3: CASSPPPAGSYNEQFF. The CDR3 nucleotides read TGTGCCAGCTCACCACCGCCAGCGGGATCCTACAATGAGCAGTTCTTC.

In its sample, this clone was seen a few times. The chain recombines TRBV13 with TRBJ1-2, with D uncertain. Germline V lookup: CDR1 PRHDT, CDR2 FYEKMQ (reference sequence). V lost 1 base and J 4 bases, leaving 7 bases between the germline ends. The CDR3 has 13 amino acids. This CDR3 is CASSLEGIYGYTF. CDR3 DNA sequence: TGTGCCAGCAGCTTAGAAGGGATCTATGGCTACACCTTC.

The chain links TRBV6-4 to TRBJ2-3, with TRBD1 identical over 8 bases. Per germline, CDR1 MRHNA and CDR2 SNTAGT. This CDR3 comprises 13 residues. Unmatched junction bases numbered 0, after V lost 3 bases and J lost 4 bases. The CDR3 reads CASSEQGADTQYF. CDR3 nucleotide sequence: TGTGCCAGCAGTGAACAGGGGGCAGATACGCAGTATTTT.

This CDR3 reads CASSPEGQANTEAFF. The CDR3 coding sequence is TGTGCCAGCAGTCCAGAGGGACAGGCGAACACTGAAGCTTTCTTT. The chain is built from TRBV27 and TRBJ1-1, with 8 nucleotides matching TRBD1. Losses at the gene ends were 5 bases for V and 1 base for J; bases not matched to a gene: 6. This CDR3 contains 15 residues. Germline V gene sequence: CDR1 MNHEY, CDR2 SMNVEV (reference sequence).

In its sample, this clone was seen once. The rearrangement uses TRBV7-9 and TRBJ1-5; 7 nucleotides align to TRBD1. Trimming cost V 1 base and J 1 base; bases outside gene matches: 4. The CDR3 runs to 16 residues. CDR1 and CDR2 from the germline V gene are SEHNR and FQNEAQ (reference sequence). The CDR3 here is CASSLGQGRSNQPQHF. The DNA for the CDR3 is TGTGCCAGCAGCTTAGGACAGGGCCGGAGCAATCAGCCCCAGCATTTT.

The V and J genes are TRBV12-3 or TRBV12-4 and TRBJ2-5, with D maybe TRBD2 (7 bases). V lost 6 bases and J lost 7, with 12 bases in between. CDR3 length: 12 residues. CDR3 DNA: TGTGCCAGCAGCCTCGGGGGGCGGACCCAGTACTTC. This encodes CASSLGGRTQYF.

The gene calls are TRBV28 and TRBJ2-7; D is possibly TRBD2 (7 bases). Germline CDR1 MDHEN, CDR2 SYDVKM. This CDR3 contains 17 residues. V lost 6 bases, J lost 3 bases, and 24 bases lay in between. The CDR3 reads CASRGFGGRTGYYEQYF. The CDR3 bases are TGTGCCAGCAGGGGATTCGGGGGGCGTACAGGGTACTACGAGCAGTACTTC.

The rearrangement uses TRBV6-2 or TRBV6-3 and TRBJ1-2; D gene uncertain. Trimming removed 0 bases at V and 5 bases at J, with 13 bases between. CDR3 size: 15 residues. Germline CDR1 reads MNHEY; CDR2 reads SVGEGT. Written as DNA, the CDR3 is TGTGCCAGCAGTTACTCTACCTCACCTCCGTATGGCTACACCTTC. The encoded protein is CASSYSTSPPYGYTF.

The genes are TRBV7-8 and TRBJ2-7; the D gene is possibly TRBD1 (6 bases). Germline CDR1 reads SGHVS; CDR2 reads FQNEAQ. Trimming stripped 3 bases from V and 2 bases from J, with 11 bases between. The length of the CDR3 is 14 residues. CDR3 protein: CASSFGTLAYEQYF. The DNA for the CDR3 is TGTGCCAGCAGCTTCGGGACATTAGCCTACGAGCAGTACTTC. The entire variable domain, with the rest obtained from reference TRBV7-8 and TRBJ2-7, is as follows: GAGVSQSPRYKVAKRGQDVALRCDPISGHVSLFWYQQALGQGPEFLTYFQNEAQLDKSGLPSDRFFAERPEGSVSTLKIQRTQQEDSAVYLCASSFGTLAYEQYFGPGTRLTVT.

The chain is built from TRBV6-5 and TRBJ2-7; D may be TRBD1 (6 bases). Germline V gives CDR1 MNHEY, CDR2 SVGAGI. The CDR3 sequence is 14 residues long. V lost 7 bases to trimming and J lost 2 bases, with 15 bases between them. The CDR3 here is CASTESGQPYEQYF. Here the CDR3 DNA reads TGTGCCAGCACCGAGAGCGGACAGCCCTACGAGCAGTACTTC.

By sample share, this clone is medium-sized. In DNA, the CDR3 is TGTGCCAGCAGCGACAGGTGGATAATCGATGGCTACACCTTC. Amino acids: CASSDRWIIDGYTF. J is TRBJ1-2 and V is TRBV6-5; tentatively, D is TRBD1 (6 bases). There are 14 residues in the CDR3. V lost 6 bases and J lost 6, with 17 bases in between. Germline values: CDR1 MNHEY, CDR2 SVGAGI.

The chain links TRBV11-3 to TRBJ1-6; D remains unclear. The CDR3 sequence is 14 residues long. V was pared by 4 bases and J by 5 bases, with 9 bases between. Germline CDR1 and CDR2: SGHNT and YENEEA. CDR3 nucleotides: TGTGCCAGCAGCTCCGGTTACCATAATTCACCCCTCCACTTT. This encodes CASSSGYHNSPLHF.